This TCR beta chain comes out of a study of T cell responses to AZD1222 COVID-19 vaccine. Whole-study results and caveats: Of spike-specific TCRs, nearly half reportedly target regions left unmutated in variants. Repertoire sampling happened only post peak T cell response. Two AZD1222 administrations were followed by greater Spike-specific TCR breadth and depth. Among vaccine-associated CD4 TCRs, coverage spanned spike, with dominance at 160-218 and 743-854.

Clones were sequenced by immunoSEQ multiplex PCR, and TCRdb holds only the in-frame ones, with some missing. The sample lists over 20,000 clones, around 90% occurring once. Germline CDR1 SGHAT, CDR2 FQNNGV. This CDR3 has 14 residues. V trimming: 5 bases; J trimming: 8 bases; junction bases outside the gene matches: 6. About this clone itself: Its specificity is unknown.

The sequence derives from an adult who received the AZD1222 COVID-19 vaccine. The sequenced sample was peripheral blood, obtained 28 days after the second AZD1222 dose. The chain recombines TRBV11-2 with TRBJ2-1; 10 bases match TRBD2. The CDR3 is CASSPSGRAYEQFF. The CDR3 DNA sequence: TGTGCCAGCAGCCCAAGCGGGAGGGCCTATGAGCAGTTCTTC.